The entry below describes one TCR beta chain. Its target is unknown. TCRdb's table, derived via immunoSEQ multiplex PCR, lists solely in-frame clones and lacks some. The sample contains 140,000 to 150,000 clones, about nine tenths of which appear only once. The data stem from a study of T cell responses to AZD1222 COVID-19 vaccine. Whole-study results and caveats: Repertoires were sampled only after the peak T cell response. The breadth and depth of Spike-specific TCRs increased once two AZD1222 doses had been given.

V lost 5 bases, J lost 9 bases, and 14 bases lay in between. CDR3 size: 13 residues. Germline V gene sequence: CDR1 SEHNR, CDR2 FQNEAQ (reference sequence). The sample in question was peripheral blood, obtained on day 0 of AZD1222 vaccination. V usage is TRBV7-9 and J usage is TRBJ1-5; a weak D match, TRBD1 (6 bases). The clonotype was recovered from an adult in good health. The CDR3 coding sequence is TGTGCCAGCAGCCTGGACAGCCCGGGGCCCCAGCATTTT. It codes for CASSLDSPGPQHF.